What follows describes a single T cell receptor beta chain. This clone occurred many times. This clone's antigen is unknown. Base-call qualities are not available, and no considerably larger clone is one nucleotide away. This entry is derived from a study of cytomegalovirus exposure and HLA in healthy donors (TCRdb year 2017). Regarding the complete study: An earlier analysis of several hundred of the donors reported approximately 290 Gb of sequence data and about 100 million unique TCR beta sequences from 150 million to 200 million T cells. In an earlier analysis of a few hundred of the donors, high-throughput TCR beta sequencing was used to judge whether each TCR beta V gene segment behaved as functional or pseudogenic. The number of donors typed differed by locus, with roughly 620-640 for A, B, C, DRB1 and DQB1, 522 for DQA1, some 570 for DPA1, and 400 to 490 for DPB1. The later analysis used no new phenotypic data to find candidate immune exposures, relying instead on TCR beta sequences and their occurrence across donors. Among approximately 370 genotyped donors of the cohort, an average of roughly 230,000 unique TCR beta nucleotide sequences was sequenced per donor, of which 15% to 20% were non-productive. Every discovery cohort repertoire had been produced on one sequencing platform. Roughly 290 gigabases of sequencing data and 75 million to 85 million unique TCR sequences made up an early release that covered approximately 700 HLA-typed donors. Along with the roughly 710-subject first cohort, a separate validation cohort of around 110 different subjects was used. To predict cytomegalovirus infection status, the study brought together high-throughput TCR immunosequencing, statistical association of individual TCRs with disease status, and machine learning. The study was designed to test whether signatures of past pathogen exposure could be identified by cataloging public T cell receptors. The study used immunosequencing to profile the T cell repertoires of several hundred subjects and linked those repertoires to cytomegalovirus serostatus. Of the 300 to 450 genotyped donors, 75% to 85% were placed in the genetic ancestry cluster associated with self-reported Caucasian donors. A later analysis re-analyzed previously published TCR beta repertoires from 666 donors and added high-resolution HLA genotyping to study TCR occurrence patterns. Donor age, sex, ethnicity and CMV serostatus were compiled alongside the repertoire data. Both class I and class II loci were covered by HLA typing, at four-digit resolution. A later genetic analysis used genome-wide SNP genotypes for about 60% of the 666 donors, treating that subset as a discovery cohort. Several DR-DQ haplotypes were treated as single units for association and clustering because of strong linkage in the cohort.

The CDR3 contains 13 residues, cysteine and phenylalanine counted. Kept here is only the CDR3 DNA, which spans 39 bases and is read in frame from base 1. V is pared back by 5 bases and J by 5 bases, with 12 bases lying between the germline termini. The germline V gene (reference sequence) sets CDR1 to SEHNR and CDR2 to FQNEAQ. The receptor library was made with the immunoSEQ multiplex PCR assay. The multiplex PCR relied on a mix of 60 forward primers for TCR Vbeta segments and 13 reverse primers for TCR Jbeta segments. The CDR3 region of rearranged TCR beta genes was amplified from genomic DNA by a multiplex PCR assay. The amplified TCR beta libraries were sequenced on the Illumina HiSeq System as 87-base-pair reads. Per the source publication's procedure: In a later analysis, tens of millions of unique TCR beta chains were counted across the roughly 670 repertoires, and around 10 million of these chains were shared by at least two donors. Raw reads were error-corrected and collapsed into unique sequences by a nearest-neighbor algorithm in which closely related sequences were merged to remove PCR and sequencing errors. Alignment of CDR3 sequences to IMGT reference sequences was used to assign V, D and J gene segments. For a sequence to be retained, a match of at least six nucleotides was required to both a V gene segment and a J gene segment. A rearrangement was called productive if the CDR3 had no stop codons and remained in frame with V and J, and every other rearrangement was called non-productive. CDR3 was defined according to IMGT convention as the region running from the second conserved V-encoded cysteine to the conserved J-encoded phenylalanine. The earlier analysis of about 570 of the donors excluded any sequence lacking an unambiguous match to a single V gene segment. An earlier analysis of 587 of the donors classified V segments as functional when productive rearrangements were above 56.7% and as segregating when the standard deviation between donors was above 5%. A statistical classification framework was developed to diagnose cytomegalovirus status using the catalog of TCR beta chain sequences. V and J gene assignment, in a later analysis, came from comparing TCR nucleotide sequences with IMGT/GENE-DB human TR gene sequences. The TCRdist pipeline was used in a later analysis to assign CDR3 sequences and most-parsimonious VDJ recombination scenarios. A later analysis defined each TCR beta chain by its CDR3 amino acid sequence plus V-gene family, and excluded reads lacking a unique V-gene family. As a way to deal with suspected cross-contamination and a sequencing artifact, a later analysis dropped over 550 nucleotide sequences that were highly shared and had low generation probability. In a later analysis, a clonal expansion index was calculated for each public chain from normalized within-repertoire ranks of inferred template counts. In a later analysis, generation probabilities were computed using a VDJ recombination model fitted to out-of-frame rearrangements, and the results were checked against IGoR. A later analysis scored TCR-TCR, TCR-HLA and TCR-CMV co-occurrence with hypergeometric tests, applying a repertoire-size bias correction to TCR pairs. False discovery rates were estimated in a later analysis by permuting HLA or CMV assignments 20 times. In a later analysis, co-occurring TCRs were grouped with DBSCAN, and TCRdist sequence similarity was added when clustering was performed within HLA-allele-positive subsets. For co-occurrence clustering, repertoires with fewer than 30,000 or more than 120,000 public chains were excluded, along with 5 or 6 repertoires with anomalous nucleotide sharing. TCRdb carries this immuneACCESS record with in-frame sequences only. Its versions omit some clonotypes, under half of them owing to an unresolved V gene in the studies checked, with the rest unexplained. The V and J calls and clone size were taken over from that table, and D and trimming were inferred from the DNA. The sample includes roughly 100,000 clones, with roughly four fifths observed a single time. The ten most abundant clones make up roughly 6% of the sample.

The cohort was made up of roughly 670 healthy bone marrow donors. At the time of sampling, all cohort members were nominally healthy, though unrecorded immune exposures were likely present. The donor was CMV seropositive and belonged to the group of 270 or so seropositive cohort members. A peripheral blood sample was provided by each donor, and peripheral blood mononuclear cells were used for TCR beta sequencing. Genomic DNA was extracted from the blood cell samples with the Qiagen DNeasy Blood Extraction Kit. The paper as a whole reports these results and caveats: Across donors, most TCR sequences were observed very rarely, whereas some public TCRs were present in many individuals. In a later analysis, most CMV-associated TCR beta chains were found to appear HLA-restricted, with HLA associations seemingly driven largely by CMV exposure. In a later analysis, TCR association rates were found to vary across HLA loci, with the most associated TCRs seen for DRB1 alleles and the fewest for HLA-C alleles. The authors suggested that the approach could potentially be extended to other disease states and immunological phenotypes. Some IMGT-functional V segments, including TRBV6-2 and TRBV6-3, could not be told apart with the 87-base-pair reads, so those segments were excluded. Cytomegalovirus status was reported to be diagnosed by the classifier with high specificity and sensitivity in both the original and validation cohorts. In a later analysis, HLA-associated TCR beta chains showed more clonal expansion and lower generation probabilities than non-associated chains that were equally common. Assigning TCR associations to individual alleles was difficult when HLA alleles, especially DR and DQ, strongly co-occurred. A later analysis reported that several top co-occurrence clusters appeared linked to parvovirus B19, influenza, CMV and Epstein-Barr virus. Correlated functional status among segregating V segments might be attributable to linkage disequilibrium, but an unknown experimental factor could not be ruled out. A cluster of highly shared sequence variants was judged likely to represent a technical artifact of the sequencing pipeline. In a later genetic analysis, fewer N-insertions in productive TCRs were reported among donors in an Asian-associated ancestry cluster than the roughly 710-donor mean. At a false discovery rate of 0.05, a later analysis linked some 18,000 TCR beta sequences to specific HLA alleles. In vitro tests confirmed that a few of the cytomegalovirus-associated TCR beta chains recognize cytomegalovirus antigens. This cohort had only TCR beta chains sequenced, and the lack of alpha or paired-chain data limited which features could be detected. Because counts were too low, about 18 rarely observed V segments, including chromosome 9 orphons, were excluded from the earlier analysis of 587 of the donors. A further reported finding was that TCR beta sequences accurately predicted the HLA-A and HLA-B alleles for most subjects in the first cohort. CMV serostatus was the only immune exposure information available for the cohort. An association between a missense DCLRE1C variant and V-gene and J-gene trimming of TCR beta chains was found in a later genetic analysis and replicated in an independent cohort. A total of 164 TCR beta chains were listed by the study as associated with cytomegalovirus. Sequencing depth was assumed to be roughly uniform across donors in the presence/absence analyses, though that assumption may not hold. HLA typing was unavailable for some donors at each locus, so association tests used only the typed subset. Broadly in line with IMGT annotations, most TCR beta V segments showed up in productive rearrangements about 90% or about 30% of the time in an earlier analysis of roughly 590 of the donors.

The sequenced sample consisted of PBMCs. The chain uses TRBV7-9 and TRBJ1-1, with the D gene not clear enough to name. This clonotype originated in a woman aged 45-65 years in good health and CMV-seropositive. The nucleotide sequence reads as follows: TGTGCCAGCAGCCCCTCGTCGGGAACTGAAGCTTTCTTT. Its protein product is CASSPSSGTEAFF. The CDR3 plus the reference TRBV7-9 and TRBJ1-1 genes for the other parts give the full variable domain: DTGVSQNPRHKITKRGQNVTFRCDPISEHNRLYWYRQTLGQGPEFLTYFQNEAQLEKSRLLSDRFSAERPKGSFSTLEIQRTEQGDSAMYLCASSPSSGTEAFFGQGTRLTVV.